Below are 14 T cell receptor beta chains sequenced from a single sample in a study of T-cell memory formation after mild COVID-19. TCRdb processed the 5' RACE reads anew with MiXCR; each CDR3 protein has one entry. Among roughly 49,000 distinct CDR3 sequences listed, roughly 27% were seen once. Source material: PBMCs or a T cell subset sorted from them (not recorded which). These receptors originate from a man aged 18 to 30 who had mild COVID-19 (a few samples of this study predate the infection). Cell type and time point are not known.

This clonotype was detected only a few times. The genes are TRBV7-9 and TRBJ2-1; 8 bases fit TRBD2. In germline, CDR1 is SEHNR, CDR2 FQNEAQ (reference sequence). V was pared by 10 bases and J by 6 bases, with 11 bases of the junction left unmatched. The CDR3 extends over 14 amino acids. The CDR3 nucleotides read TGTGCCACCCTCGGCGGGGGGAAGCCCAATGAGCAGTTCTTC. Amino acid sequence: CATLGGGKPNEQFF.

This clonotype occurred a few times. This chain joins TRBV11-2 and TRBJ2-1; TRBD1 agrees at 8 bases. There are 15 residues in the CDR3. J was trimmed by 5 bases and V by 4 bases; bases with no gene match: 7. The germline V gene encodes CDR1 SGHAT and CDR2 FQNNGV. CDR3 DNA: TGTGCCAGCAGCTCGACCGGGACAGGACACAATGAGCAGTTCTTC. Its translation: CASSSTGTGHNEQFF.

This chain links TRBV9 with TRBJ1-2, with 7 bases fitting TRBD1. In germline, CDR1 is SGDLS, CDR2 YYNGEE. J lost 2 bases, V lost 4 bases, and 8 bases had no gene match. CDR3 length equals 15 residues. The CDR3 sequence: CASSICRGRNYGYTF. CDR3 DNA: TGTGCCAGCAGCATCTGCAGGGGGAGAAACTATGGCTACACCTTC. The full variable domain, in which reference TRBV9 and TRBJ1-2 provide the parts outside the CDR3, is DSGVTQTPKHLITATGQRVTLRCSPRSGDLSVYWYQQSLDQGLQFLIQYYNGEERAKGNILERFSAQQFPDLHSELNLSSLELGDSALYFCASSICRGRNYGYTFGSGTRLTVV.

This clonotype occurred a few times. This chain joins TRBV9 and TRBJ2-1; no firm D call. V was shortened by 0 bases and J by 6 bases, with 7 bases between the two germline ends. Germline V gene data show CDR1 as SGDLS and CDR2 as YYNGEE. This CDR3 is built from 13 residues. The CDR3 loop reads CASSVVASNEQFF. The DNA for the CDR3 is TGTGCCAGCAGCGTAGTGGCTAGCAATGAGCAGTTCTTC.

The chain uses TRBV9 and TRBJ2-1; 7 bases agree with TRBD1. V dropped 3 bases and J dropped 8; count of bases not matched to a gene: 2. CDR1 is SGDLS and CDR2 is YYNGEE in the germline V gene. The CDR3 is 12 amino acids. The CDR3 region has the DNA TGTGCCAGCAGCGGACAGGGATATGAGCAGTTCTTC. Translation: CASSGQGYEQFF.

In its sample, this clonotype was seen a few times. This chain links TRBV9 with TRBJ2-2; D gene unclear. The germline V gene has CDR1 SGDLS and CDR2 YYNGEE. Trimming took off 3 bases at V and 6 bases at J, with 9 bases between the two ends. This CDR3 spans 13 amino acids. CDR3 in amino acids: CASSEHVAGELFF. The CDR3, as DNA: TGTGCCAGCAGCGAGCATGTCGCCGGGGAGCTGTTTTTT.

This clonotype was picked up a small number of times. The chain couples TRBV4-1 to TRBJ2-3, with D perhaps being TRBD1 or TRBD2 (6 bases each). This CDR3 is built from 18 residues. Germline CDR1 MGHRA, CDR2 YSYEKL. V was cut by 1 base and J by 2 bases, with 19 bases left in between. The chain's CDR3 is CASSQAPAGHLTTDTQYF. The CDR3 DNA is TGCGCCAGCAGCCAAGCCCCTGCGGGACACCTAACCACAGATACGCAGTATTTT.

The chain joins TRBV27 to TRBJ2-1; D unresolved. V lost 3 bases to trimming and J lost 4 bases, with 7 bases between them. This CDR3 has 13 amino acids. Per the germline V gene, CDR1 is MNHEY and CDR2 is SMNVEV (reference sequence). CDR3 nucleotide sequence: TGTGCCAGCAGTTTGTCCGATTACAATGAGCAGTTCTTC. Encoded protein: CASSLSDYNEQFF.

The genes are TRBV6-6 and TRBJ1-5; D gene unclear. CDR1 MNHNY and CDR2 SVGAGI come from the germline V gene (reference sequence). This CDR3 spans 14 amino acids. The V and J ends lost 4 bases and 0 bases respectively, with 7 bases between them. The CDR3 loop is CASSLENSNQPQHF. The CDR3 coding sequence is TGTGCCAGCAGTTTGGAAAATAGCAATCAGCCCCAGCATTTT.

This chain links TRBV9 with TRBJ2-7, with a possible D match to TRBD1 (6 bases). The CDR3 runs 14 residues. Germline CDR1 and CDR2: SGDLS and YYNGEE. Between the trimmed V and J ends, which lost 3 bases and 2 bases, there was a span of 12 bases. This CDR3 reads CASSAGHNPYEQYF. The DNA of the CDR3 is TGTGCCAGCAGCGCGGGACACAACCCCTACGAGCAGTACTTC.

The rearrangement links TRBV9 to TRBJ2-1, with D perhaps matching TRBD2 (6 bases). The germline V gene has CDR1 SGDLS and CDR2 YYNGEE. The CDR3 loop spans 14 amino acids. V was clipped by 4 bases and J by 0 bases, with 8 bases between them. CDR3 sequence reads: CASSSSGSYNEQFF. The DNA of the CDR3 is TGTGCCAGCAGCAGTAGCGGCTCCTACAATGAGCAGTTCTTC.

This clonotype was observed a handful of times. Here the CDR3 DNA reads TGTGCCAGCAGTTGGGGGGCGTATAATGAGCAGTTCTTC. Translation: CASSWGAYNEQFF. The V and J genes are TRBV12-3 or TRBV12-4 and TRBJ2-1, with D perhaps TRBD1 or TRBD2 (6 bases each). V was clipped by 4 bases and J by 7 bases, with 11 bases between them. The CDR3 contains 13 residues.

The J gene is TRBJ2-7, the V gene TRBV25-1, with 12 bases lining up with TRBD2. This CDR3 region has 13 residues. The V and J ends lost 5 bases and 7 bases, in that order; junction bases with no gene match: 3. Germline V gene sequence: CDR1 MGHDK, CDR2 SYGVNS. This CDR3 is CASSSTSGGEQYF. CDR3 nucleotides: TGTGCCAGCAGTTCCACTAGCGGGGGGGAGCAGTACTTC.

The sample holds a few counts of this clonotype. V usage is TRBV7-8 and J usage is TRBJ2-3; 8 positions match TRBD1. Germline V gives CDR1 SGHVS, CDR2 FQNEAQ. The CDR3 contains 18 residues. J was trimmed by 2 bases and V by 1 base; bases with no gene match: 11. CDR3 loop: CASSLGMGRDRLTDTQYF. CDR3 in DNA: TGTGCCAGCAGCTTAGGAATGGGCCGGGACAGGCTCACAGATACGCAGTATTTT.